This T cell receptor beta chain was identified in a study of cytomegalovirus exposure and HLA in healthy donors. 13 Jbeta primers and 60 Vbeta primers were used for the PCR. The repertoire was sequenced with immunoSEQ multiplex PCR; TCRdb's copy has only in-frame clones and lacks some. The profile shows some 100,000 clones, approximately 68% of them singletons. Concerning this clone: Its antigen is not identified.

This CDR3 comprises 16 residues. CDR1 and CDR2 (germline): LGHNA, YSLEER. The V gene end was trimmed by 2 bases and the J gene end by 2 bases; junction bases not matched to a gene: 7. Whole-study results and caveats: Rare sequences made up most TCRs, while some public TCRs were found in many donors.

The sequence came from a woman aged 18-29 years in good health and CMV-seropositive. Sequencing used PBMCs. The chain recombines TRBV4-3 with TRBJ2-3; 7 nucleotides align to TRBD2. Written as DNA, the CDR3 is TGCGCCAGCAGCCAATCAACTAGCGCCTACACAGATACGCAGTATTTT. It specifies CASSQSTSAYTDTQYF.